This T cell receptor (beta chain) emerged from a study of blood T cell repertoires in COVID-19 (dated by TCRdb to about 2020). Broadly, across the study: Samples covering the acute and convalescent phases of COVID-19 were provided by collaborators in the United States, Italy and Spain. The prospective study material was composed of cDNA or gDNA derived from T cells, B-cell-depleted T cells, or PBMCs. The dataset comprised deeply sampled blood TCRbeta repertoires from subjects exposed to, actively infected with, or recovered from COVID-19. The repertoires were made available in a free public database intended to serve as a resource for research on the immune response to SARS-CoV-2. The samples were drawn from two sources: the first 160 participants of the ongoing ImmuneRACE study, and 1,254 subjects contributed by 6 global collaborators. Sample metadata almost always included a de-identified subject ID, COVID-19 status, age in years and sex. Where available, HLA class I and class II types were taken from metadata supplied by the sample provider and were not determined by assay-based typing. The investigation overall reported the following: The amount of clinical and demographic metadata varied by source and participant and was provided uncurated.

CDR3 length: 16 amino acids, cysteine to phenylalanine. The retained sequence is limited to the CDR3, 48 bases, with the frame set at the first base. The germline V gene specifies MGHRA as CDR1 and YSYEKL as CDR2. Between the V and J ends, shortened by 1 base and 0 bases respectively, the junction contains 13 bases. The immunoSEQ Assay, a bias-controlled multiplex PCR, was used to amplify TCRbeta CDR3 regions from genomic DNA. From the authors' description of their analysis: The number of nucleated cells in each sample was estimated by amplification of reference gene primers within the assay. To quantify the absolute abundance of each unique TCRbeta CDR3 rearrangement, sequence reads were collapsed and filtered. For each sample, productive Simpson clonality was calculated by taking the square root of Simpson's diversity index across productive rearrangements. Entries here come from immuneACCESS through TCRdb and include only in-frame sequences with V and J called. Some clones fail to appear in such tables; in the studies checked, an unresolved V gene covers under half of the shortfall, and the cause of the remainder is unknown. The V and J calls and clone size are taken from that table; D and trimming were inferred from the DNA. A total of roughly 250,000 clones appear in this sample, 81% of them only once. 2.5% to 3% of the sample comes from the top ten.

This clone has a handful of counts. No cognate antigen has been identified for it. No qualities accompany the bases; no much larger clone lies one base away. Each collaborating institution followed its own protocols to collect whole blood in K2EDTA tubes. For TCRbeta analysis, collaborators shipped samples as frozen whole blood, isolated PBMCs, or DNA extracted from either of those sample types. The clonotype originates from a woman in her fifties or sixties with active or convalescent COVID-19. The chain was built from TRBV4-1 and TRBJ2-7, and TRBD2 may be the D gene, going by 5 matching bases. Sequences were obtained from peripheral blood. The CDR3 amino acid sequence is: CASSQASAGVSYEQYF. The sequenced DNA is TGCGCCAGCAGCCAAGCATCCGCCGGGGTCTCCTACGAGCAGTACTTC.